Listed below are T cell receptor beta chains from one sample, sequenced in a study of cytomegalovirus exposure and HLA in healthy donors. Generated by immunoSEQ multiplex PCR, the TCRdb table keeps only in-frame clones and is missing some. This table holds approximately 180,000 clones, about 85% found once. Material for sequencing was PBMCs. Receptors originate from a woman in her forties or fifties in good health and CMV-seronegative. The CDR3 runs from the conserved cysteine through the conserved F or W. A D gene is named only where the DNA matches it firmly. Not all rows give a size; the values are once, few, many and, for expanded clones, a class.

. | TRBJ1-1 | TRBV6-1 | few | CASRAQTEAFF | TGTGCCAGCAGGGCACAGACTGAAGCTTTCTTT
. | TRBJ2-5 | TRBV5-4 | . | CASSLKGVETQYF | TGTGCCAGCAGCTTAAAGGGGGTTGAGACCCAGTACTTC
. | TRBJ1-5 | TRBV6-6 | few | CASSYSIGDQPQHF | TGTGCCAGCAGTTACTCGATAGGGGATCAGCCCCAGCATTTT
. | TRBJ2-2 | TRBV6-6 | . | CASTYAPARNTGELFF | TGTGCCAGCACCTACGCCCCAGCGAGGAACACCGGGGAGCTGTTTTTT
. | TRBJ1-3 | TRBV30 | . | CAWSAGAGNTIYF | TGTGCCTGGAGTGCAGGGGCTGGAAACACCATATATTTT
. | TRBJ1-1 | TRBV30 | few | CAWSVRQTNTEAFF | TGTGCCTGGAGTGTACGACAGACGAACACTGAAGCTTTCTTT
. | TRBJ1-1 | TRBV5-1 | few | CASSFWTAKNTEAFF | TGCGCCAGCAGCTTTTGGACAGCGAAGAACACTGAAGCTTTCTTT
. | TRBJ1-3 | TRBV2 | . | CASRQSRDSSGNTIYF | TGTGCCAGCAGACAATCCAGGGATTCCTCTGGAAACACCATATATTTT
. | TRBJ1-2 | TRBV6-5 | . | CASSYSHGVTGYTF | TGTGCCAGCAGTTACTCCCACGGGGTTACTGGCTACACCTTC
. | TRBJ1-2 | TRBV7-2 | . | CASSLALSQGYCGYTF | TGTGCCAGCAGCTTAGCGCTATCACAGGGCTACTGTGGCTACACCTTC
TRBD1 | TRBJ1-1 | TRBV19 | . | CASRALETGGNTEAFF | TGTGCCAGTCGAGCCCTCGAGACAGGGGGGAACACTGAAGCTTTCTTT
. | TRBJ1-4 | TRBV23-1 | . | CASRYSTNEKLFF | TGCGCCAGCAGATACTCAACTAATGAAAAACTGTTTTTT
. | TRBJ2-3 | TRBV2 | . | CASSEAGGVSSTDTQYF | TGTGCCAGCAGTGAAGCGGGCGGGGTGTCTAGCACAGATACGCAGTATTTT
. | TRBJ1-4 | TRBV9 | . | CASSEQDLPEGEKLFF | TGTGCCAGCAGCGAACAGGACCTCCCGGAAGGTGAAAAACTGTTTTTT
. | TRBJ2-5 | TRBV4-1 | . | CASSQVRQQETQYF | TGCGCCAGCAGCCAAGTGCGGCAACAAGAGACCCAGTACTTC
TRBD1 | TRBJ1-1 | TRBV29-1 | few | CSVGQGNTEAFF | TGCAGCGTGGGACAGGGGAACACTGAAGCTTTCTTT
TRBD1 | TRBJ1-1 | TRBV7-9 | . | CASSSRTGVRNTEAFF | TGTGCCAGCAGCTCACGGACAGGGGTAAGGAACACTGAAGCTTTCTTT
. | TRBJ2-7 | TRBV4-2 | few | CASSQARGEQYF | TGTGCCAGCAGCCAAGCCAGGGGCGAGCAGTACTTC
. | TRBJ2-7 | TRBV4-1 | . | CASSHPASDSSYEQYF | TGCGCCAGCAGCCACCCGGCTAGCGACAGCTCCTACGAGCAGTACTTC
. | TRBJ2-7 | TRBV10-3 | . | CAIRPDRPGEQYF | TGTGCCATCAGACCTGACAGACCTGGGGAGCAGTACTTC
TRBD1 | TRBJ1-2 | TRBV2 | . | CASRGQIYGYTF | TGTGCCAGCAGGGGACAGATTTATGGCTACACCTTC
TRBD2 | TRBJ2-3 | TRBV28 | . | CASSLAGGTDTQYF | TGTGCCAGCAGTCTAGCGGGGGGCACAGATACGCAGTATTTT
. | TRBJ2-5 | TRBV29-1 | . | CSGGETQYF | TGCAGCGGAGGGGAGACCCAGTACTTC
. | TRBJ2-7 | TRBV2 | . | CASSVDTGSYEQYF | TGTGCCAGCAGTGTGGACACCGGCTCCTACGAGCAGTACTTC
TRBD1 | TRBJ2-2 | TRBV30 | . | CAWSVNRGPTGELFF | TGTGCCTGGAGTGTAAACAGGGGTCCCACCGGGGAGCTGTTTTTT
. | TRBJ1-1 | TRBV7-2 | few | CASSFGGFGKNTEAFF | TGTGCCAGCAGCTTTGGAGGGTTCGGTAAGAACACTGAAGCTTTCTTT
. | TRBJ2-2 | TRBV9 | . | CASREGTSGELFF | TGTGCCAGCAGGGAGGGGACGTCCGGGGAGCTGTTTTTT
TRBD2 | TRBJ2-2 | TRBV5-1 | . | CASSFGLARGTGELFF | TGCGCCAGCAGCTTTGGACTAGCTCGTGGGACCGGGGAGCTGTTTTTT
TRBD1 | TRBJ2-1 | TRBV7-2 | . | CASSYYRGIYNEQFF | TGTGCCAGCAGCTACTACAGGGGGATTTACAATGAGCAGTTCTTC
. | TRBJ1-1 | TRBV28 | . | CASRWVGGYTEAFF | TGTGCCAGCAGATGGGTCGGAGGATACACTGAAGCTTTCTTT
. | TRBJ2-1 | TRBV7-9 | . | CANSYTTSYNEQFF | TGTGCCAACAGCTATACTACATCCTACAATGAGCAGTTCTTC
. | TRBJ2-1 | TRBV28 | once | CASSPQGFDNEQFF | TGTGCCAGCAGTCCCCAGGGTTTCGACAATGAGCAGTTCTTC
TRBD1 | TRBJ1-2 | TRBV28 | . | CASSTLGGQGGGGLWGYTF | TGTGCCAGCAGTACCCTAGGGGGACAGGGTGGCGGGGGACTTTGGGGCTACACCTTC
TRBD2 | TRBJ2-5 | TRBV4-3 | . | CASSLSREQETQYF | TGCGCCAGCAGCCTCTCGCGGGAGCAAGAGACCCAGTACTTC
. | TRBJ2-3 | TRBV11-2 | . | CASSLPAHRVSTDTQYF | TGTGCCAGCAGCTTACCCGCCCACAGGGTAAGCACAGATACGCAGTATTTT
. | TRBJ2-2 | TRBV11-2 | . | CASSSLDRSNTGELFF | TGTGCCAGCAGCTCCTTAGACAGGTCGAACACCGGGGAGCTGTTTTTT
. | TRBJ2-7 | TRBV4-3 | . | CASSQYATYEQYF | TGCGCCAGCAGCCAATACGCTACCTACGAGCAGTACTTC
. | TRBJ1-1 | TRBV5-1 | . | CASDPEAGRRTEAFF | TGCGCCAGCGACCCCGAAGCAGGGAGGCGCACTGAAGCTTTCTTT
TRBD1 | TRBJ2-5 | TRBV13 | . | CASQIKWTGGTQYF | TGTGCCAGCCAGATTAAGTGGACAGGAGGGACCCAGTACTTC
. | TRBJ1-6 | TRBV4-1 | . | CASSQARGGNTPLHF | TGCGCCAGCAGCCAGGCGAGAGGGGGTAATACACCCCTCCACTTT
. | TRBJ1-5 | TRBV12-5 | . | CASGLDGTFGPQHF | TGTGCTAGTGGTTTAGATGGGACATTCGGTCCCCAGCATTTT
TRBD2 | TRBJ2-7 | TRBV5-4 | few | CASSPRGGLVGEQYF | TGTGCCAGCAGCCCCCGAGGAGGACTAGTTGGGGAGCAGTACTTC
TRBD1 | TRBJ1-2 | TRBV28 | . | CASSPSTGGIYGYTF | TGTGCCAGCAGTCCTTCTACAGGGGGCATCTATGGCTACACCTTC
TRBD1 | TRBJ1-2 | TRBV28 | . | CASSDPTTGNYGYTF | TGTGCCAGCAGTGATCCTACGACAGGGAACTATGGCTACACCTTC
. | TRBJ2-2 | TRBV7-2 | . | CASGRSLPGQIPGELFF | TGTGCCAGCGGCCGTTCCCTGCCGGGACAAATACCCGGGGAGCTGTTTTTT
. | TRBJ2-3 | TRBV4-1 | . | CASSFAGAFFTDTQYF | TGCGCCAGCAGCTTCGCGGGTGCCTTTTTTACAGATACGCAGTATTTT
. | TRBJ1-1 | TRBV28 | . | CASSFLGGTEAFF | TGTGCCAGCAGTTTTTTGGGGGGTACTGAAGCTTTCTTT
. | TRBJ2-5 | TRBV5-4 | . | CASSFRGGAEETQYF | TGTGCCAGCAGCTTTAGGGGGGGGGCCGAGGAGACCCAGTACTTC
TRBD2 | TRBJ2-1 | TRBV7-9 | . | CSSSGSSGRASWNEQFF | TGTTCCAGCAGCGGCTCTAGCGGGAGGGCCTCGTGGAATGAGCAGTTCTTC
. | TRBJ1-5 | TRBV4-3 | . | CASSQSGPSGGGNQPQHF | TGCGCCAGCAGCCAATCGGGGCCTTCGGGGGGAGGCAATCAGCCCCAGCATTTT
. | TRBJ2-1 | TRBV28 | . | CASSLRYNEQFF | TGTGCCAGCAGTCTACGGTACAATGAGCAGTTCTTC
TRBD2 | TRBJ2-5 | TRBV28 | . | CASSLRAGAQETQYF | TGTGCCAGCAGTTTACGAGCGGGAGCCCAAGAGACCCAGTACTTC
. | TRBJ2-1 | TRBV7-9 | . | CASSNRTTKYNEQFF | TGTGCCAGCAGCAACCGGACTACCAAGTACAATGAGCAGTTCTTC
. | TRBJ2-7 | TRBV5-8 | . | CASDVTDYEQYF | TGTGCCAGCGACGTGACAGACTACGAGCAGTACTTC
TRBD1 | TRBJ2-7 | TRBV7-2 | . | CASSLGTGGSGEQYF | TGTGCCAGCAGCTTAGGGACAGGGGGTTCGGGCGAGCAGTACTTC
. | TRBJ2-7 | TRBV28 | . | CASIAQISYEQYF | TGTGCCAGTATTGCACAAATCTCCTACGAGCAGTACTTC
TRBD2 | TRBJ2-5 | TRBV7-9 | . | CASSLGILAGGQETQYF | TGTGCCAGCAGCTTAGGTATACTAGCGGGAGGGCAAGAGACCCAGTACTTC